This T cell receptor (beta chain) was sequenced in a study of shared clonotypes between healthy human individuals. The CDR3 has 15 amino acids. Germline values: CDR1 GTSNPN, CDR2 SVGIG (reference sequence). V was cut by 1 base and J by 3 bases, with 13 bases left in between. This clone was seen only once. Assay: immunoSEQ multiplex PCR; the TCRdb copy retains only in-frame clones and omits some. The sample has a few hundred thousand clones; roughly 72% are singletons. The chain joins TRBV30 to TRBJ2-1; D possibly matches TRBD1 or TRBD2 (5 bases each). The origin of this receptor is a woman in her 40s in good health. Some clones in this sample may be carry-over from other donors' samples. Sequencing used PBMCs. CDR3 in amino acids: CAWSGGSSIYNEQFF. CDR3 sequence (DNA): TGTGCCTGGAGTGGGGGGAGCAGCATCTACAATGAGCAGTTCTTC.